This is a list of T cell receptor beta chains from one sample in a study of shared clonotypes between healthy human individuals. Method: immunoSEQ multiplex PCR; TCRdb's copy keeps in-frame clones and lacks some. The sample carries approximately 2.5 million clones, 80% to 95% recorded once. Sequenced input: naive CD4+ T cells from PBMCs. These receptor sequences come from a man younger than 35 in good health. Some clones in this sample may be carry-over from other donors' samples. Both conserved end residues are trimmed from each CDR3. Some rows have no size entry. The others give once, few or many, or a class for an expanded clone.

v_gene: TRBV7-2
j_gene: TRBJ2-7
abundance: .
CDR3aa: ASSQGGTGGGYEQY

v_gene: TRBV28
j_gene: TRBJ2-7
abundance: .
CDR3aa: ASSPSGLYEQY

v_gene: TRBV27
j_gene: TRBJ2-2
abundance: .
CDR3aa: ASSFLGPKGSGELF

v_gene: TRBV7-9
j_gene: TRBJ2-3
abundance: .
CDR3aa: ASSLAGVTDTQY

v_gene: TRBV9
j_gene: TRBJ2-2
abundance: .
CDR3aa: ASSVDQRGTGELF

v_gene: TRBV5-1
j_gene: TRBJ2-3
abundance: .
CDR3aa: ASSSGRRLDTQY

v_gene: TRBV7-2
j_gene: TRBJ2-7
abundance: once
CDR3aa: ASSLLGTIREQY

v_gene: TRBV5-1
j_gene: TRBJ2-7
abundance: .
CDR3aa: ASSLGESRGMQY

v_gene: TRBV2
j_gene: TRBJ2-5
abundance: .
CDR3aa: ASSVRDRAQETQY

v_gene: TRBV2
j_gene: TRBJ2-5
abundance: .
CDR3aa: ASSGIRGGGETQY

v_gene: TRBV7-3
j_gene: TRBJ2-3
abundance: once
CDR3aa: ASSLDRGGTDTQY

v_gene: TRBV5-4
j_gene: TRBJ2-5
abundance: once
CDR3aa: AGGQGGETQY

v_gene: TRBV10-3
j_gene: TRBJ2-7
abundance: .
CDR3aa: AISGRDRGTYEQY

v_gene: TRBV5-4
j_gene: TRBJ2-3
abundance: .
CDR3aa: ASRASGTVTDTQY

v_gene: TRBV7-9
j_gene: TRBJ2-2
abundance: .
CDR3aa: ASPGSTSSNTGELF

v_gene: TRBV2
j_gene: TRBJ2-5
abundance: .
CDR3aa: ASSERAYQETQY

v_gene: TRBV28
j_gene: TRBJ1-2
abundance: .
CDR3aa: AIGTNYGYT

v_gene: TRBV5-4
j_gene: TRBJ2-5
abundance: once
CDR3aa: ASSFWFGETQY

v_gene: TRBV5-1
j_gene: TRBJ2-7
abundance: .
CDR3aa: ASSLGSGTFSYEQY

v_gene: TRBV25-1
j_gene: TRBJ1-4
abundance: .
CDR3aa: ASSDPFTNEKLF

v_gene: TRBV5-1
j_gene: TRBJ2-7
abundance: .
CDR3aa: ASSPRTSGSYEQY

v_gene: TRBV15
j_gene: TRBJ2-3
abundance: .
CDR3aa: ATSRETDTQY

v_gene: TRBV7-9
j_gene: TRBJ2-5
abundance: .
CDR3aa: ASSTTPVQETQY

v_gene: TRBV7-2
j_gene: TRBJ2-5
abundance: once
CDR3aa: ASSLGGWVTQY

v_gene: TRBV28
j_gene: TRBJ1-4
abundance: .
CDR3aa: ASSSLGLKGEKLF

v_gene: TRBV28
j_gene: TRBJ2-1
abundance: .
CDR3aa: ASSKQPDNEQF

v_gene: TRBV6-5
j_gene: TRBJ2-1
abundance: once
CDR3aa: ASSTGGRGNNEQF

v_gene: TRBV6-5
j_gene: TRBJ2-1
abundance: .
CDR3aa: ASSYIRTDYNEQF

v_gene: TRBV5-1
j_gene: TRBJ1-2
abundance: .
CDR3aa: ASSQEPTGLGYGYT